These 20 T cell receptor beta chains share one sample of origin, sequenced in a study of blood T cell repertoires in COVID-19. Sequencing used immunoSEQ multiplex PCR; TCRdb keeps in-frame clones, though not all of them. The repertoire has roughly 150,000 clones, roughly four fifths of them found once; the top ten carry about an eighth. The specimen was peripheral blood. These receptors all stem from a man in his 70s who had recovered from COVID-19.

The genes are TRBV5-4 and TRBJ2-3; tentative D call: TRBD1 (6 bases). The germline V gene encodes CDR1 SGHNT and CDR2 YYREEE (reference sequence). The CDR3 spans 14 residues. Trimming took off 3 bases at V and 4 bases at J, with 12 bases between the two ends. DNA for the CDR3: TGTGCCAGCAGCTACGACAGGTCAGCAGATACGCAGTATTTT. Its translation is CASSYDRSADTQYF.

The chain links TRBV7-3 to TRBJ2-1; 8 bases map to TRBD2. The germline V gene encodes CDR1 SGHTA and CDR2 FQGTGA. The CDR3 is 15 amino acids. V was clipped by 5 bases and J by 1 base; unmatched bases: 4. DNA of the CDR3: TGTGCCAGCAGCAATCGACTAGCGTCCTACAATGAGCAGTTCTTC. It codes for CASSNRLASYNEQFF.

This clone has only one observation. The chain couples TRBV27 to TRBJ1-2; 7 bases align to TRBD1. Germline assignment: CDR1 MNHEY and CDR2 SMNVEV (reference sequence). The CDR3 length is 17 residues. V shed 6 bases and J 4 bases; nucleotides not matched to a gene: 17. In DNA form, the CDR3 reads TGTGCCAGCAGCCCCCGCGGGGACAGTATTAATCCCTATGGCTACACCTTC. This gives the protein CASSPRGDSINPYGYTF.

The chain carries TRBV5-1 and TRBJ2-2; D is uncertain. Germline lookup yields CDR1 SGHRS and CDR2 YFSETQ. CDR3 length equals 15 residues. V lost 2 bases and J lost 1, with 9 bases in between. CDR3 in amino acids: CASSLETGNTGELFF. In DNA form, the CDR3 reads TGCGCCAGCAGCTTAGAGACTGGGAACACCGGGGAGCTGTTTTTT. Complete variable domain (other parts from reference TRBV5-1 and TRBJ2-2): KAGVTQTPRYLIKTRGQQVTLSCSPISGHRSVSWYQQTPGQGLQFLFEYFSETQRNKGNFPGRFSGRQFSNSRSEMNVSTLELGDSALYLCASSLETGNTGELFFGEGSRLTVL.

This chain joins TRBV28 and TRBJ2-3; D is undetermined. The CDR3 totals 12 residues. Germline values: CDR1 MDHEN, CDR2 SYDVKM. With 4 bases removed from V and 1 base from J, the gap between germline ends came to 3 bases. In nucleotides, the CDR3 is TGTGCCAGCAGTTCCGGCACAGATACGCAGTATTTT. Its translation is CASSSGTDTQYF.

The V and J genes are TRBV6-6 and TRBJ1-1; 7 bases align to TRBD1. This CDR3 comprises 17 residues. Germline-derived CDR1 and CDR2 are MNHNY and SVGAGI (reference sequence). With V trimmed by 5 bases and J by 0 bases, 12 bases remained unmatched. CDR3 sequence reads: CASSLSTDRAMNTEAFF. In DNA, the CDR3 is TGTGCCAGCAGTCTATCCACTGACAGGGCTATGAACACTGAAGCTTTCTTT.

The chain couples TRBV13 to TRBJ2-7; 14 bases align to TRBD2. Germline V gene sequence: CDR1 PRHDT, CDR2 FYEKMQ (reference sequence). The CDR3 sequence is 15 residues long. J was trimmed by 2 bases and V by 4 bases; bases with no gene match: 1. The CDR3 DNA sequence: TGTGCCAGCAGCTCGGGACTAGCGGGGGCCTACGAGCAGTACTTC. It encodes CASSSGLAGAYEQYF.

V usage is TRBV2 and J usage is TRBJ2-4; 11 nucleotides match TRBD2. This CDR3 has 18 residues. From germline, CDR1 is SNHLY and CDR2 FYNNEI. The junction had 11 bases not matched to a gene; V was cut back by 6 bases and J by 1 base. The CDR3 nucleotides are TGTGCCAGCAGGGAGACTAGCGGGACTTCCCGGGCCAAAAACATTCAGTACTTC. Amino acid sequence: CASRETSGTSRAKNIQYF. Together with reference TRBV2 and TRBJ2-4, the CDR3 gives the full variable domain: EPEVTQTPSHQVTQMGQEVILRCVPISNHLYFYWYRQILGQKVEFLVSFYNNEISEKSEIFDDQFSVERPDGSNFTLKIRSTKLEDSAMYFCASRETSGTSRAKNIQYFGAGTRLSVL.

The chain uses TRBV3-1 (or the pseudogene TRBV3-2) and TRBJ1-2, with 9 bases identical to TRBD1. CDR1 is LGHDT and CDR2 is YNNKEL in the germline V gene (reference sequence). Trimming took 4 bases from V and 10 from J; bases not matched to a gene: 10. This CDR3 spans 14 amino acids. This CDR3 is CASSLDRGVATYTF. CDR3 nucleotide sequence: TGTGCCAGCAGCCTTGACAGGGGGGTCGCCACCTACACCTTC.

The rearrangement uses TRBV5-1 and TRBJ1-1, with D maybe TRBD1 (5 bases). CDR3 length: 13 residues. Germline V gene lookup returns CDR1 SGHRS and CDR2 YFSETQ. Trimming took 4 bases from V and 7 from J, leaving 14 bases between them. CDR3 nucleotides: TGCGCCAGCAGCGACCGTGGGGCAGGTGAAGCTTTCTTT. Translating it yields CASSDRGAGEAFF.

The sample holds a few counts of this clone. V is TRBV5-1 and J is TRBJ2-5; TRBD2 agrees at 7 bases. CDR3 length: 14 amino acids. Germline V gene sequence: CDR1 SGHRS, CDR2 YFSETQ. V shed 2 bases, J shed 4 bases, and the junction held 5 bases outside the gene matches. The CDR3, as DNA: TGCGCCAGCAGCTTCGTCGCTAGCGGAGAGACCCAGTACTTC. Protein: CASSFVASGETQYF.

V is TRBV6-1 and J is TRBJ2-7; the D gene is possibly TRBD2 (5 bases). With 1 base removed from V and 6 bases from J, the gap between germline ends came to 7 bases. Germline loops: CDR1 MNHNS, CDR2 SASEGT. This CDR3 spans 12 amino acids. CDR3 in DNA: TGTGCCAGCAGTGAAGGAGGGCCCGAGCAGTACTTC. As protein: CASSEGGPEQYF.

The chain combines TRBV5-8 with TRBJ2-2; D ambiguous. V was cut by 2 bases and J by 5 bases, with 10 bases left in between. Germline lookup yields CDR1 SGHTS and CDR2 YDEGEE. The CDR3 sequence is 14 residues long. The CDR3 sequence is CASSFDITTGELFF. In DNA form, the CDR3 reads TGTGCCAGCAGCTTTGACATTACAACCGGGGAGCTGTTTTTT. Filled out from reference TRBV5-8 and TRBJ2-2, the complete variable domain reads EAGVTQSPTHLIKTRGQQATLRCSPISGHTSVYWYQQALGLGLQFLLWYDEGEERNRGNFPPRFSGRQFPNYSSELNVNALELEDSALYLCASSFDITTGELFFGEGSRLTVL.

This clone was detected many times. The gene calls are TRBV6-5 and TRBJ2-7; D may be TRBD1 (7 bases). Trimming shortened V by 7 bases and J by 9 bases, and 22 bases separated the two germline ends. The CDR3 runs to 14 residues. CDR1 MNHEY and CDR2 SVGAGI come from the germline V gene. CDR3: CASTPGDRGLWQYF. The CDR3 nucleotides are TGTGCCAGCACTCCGGGGGACAGAGGGTTGTGGCAGTACTTC.

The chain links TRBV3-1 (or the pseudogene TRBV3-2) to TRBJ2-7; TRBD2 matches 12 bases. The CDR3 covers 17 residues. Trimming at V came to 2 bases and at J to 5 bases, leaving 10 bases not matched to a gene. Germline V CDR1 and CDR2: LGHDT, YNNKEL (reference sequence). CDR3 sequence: CASSQWALAGGRNEQYF. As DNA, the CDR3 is TGTGCCAGCAGCCAATGGGCTCTAGCGGGAGGGCGGAACGAGCAGTACTTC.

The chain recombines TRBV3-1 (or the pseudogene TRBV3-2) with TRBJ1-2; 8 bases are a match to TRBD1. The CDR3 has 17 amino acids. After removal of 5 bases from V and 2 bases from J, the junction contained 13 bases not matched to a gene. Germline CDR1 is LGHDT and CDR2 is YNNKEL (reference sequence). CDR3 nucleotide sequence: TGTGCCAGCAGCAGATCGCACAGACAGGGGCGGAACTATGGCTACACCTTC. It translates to CASSRSHRQGRNYGYTF.

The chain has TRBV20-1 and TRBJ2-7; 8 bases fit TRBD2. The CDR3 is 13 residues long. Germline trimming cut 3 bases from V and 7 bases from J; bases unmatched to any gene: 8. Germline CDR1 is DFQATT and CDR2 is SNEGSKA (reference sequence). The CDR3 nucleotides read TGCAGTGCTAGTCCAGCGGGAGAAAGTGAGCAGTACTTC. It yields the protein CSASPAGESEQYF.

The chain's CDR3 is CASRTGTGNTGELFF. Written as DNA, the CDR3 is TGTGCCAGTAGGACTGGGACAGGGAACACCGGGGAGCTGTTTTTT. This sequence joins TRBV19 and TRBJ2-2; 8 positions agree with TRBD1. Germline loops: CDR1 LNHDA, CDR2 SQIVND (reference sequence). The V gene end was trimmed by 6 bases and the J gene end by 1 base; junction bases not matched to a gene: 4. The CDR3 runs to 15 residues.

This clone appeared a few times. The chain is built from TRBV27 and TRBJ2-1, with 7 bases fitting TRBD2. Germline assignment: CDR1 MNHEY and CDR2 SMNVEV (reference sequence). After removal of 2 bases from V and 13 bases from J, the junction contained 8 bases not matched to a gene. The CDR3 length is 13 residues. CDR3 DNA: TGTGCCAGCAGTTTAAAATTGGAGCGGGAACAGTTCTTC. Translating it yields CASSLKLEREQFF.

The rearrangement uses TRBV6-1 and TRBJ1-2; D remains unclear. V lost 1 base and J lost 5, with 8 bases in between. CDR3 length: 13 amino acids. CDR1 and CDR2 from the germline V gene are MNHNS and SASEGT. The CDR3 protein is CASSEDGGYGYTF. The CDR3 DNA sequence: TGTGCCAGCAGTGAAGACGGCGGATATGGCTACACCTTC.